Presented here are 25 T cell receptor beta chains from one specimen sequenced in a study of shared clonotypes between healthy human individuals. Generated by immunoSEQ multiplex PCR, the TCRdb table keeps only in-frame clones and is missing some. The repertoire holds millions of clones, with around 94% as singletons. The sample comprised naive CD4+ T cells sorted from blood. Regarding subset: CD45RA+ positively selected. The receptors derive from a man aged 18 to 29 in good health.

The J gene is TRBJ1-6, the V gene TRBV11-2; unclear D gene. Trimming pared 2 bases from V and 7 bases from J, leaving 12 bases between. The CDR3 covers 15 residues. Looked up from germline, CDR1 is SGHAT and CDR2 is FQNNGV. The CDR3 here is CASSLIPSPNSPLHF. In DNA, the CDR3 is TGTGCCAGCAGCTTAATACCGTCTCCCAATTCACCCCTCCACTTT.

The rearrangement links TRBV9 to TRBJ2-1; TRBD2 agrees at 16 bases. This CDR3 has 19 residues. The germline V gene has CDR1 SGDLS and CDR2 YYNGEE. The J segment lost 5 bases and the V segment lost 3 bases, leaving 11 bases of the junction unmatched. The CDR3 sequence is CASSAQGLAGGAIDNEQFF. CDR3 bases: TGTGCCAGCAGCGCACAGGGACTAGCGGGAGGGGCTATCGACAATGAGCAGTTCTTC.

CDR3 DNA: TGTGCCAGCCAATACTTAAGGTATCCGCTAGCGGGAATGTACAATGAGCAGTTCTTC. Protein: CASQYLRYPLAGMYNEQFF. The J gene is TRBJ2-1, the V gene TRBV28; 9 bases are shared with TRBD2. The CDR3 has 19 residues. Trimming cost V 8 bases and J 4 bases; bases outside gene matches: 21. Germline assignment: CDR1 MDHEN and CDR2 SYDVKM.

This clone was seen a single time. The chain is built from TRBV19 and TRBJ2-4, with D possibly called TRBD1 or TRBD2 (6 bases each). The CDR3 runs 16 residues. From germline, CDR1 is LNHDA and CDR2 SQIVND (reference sequence). Trimming removed 4 bases at V and 0 bases at J, with 13 bases between. In DNA, the CDR3 is TGTGCCAGTAGTACGGAGGGGGTTATAGCCAAAAACATTCAGTACTTC. It codes for CASSTEGVIAKNIQYF.

V and J are TRBV30 and TRBJ1-5; TRBD1 matches at 8 bases. Germline V gives CDR1 GTSNPN, CDR2 SVGIG (reference sequence). J gave up 5 bases and V 4 bases, and 4 bases lay outside the gene matches. The CDR3 is 13 residues long. CDR3 bases: TGTGCCTGGACAGGGGGCGGGGATCAGCCCCAGCATTTT. It yields the protein CAWTGGGDQPQHF.

This chain joins TRBV6-1 and TRBJ2-3; D ambiguous. Per the germline V gene, CDR1 is MNHNS and CDR2 is SASEGT. The CDR3 has 14 amino acids. Trimming shortened V by 8 bases and J by 1 base, and 13 bases separated the two germline ends. The CDR3, as DNA: TGTGCCAGCGTACCGGTGCGTGGCACAGATACGCAGTATTTT. This codes for CASVPVRGTDTQYF.

CDR3 DNA: TGTGCCAGCGGCACCGGGACGTTGAACACTGAAGCTTTCTTT. Amino acids: CASGTGTLNTEAFF. J is TRBJ1-1 and V is TRBV28; maybe TRBD1 (5 bases). CDR1 is MDHEN, CDR2 SYDVKM, per germline. V lost 8 bases and J lost 0, with 13 bases in between. The CDR3 is made up of 14 amino acids. The full variable domain, in which reference TRBV28 and TRBJ1-1 provide the parts outside the CDR3, is DVKVTQSSRYLVKRTGEKVFLECVQDMDHENMFWYRQDPGLGLRLIYFSYDVKMKEKGDIPEGYSVSREKKERFSLILESASTNQTSMYLCASGTGTLNTEAFFGQGTRLTVV.

Remarks on this clone: The same CDR3 can be traced to other DNA sequences in this sample. The J gene is TRBJ1-6, the V gene TRBV30; TRBD1 is a possible D gene (6 bases). The CDR3 spans 14 residues. The germline V gene encodes CDR1 GTSNPN and CDR2 SVGIG (reference sequence). Between the trimmed V and J ends, which lost 4 bases and 7 bases, there was a span of 14 bases. CDR3 DNA: TGTGCCTGGACTGCCGGGCAGGGGAATTCACCCCTCCACTTT. Its translation: CAWTAGQGNSPLHF.

In this sample, this clone turned up once. V and J are TRBV5-1 and TRBJ2-5, with a possible D match to TRBD1 (5 bases). The CDR3 has 16 residues. Germline CDR1 is SGHRS and CDR2 is YFSETQ. The germline V and J ends were trimmed by 0 bases and 1 base, with 13 bases remaining between them. The CDR3 region is CASSLEGRVRQETQYF. Here the CDR3 DNA reads TGCGCCAGCAGCTTGGAAGGCAGGGTTCGCCAAGAGACCCAGTACTTC.

The chain uses TRBV21-1 and TRBJ2-5. TRBV21-1 is termed a pseudogene. CDR3 length: 14 residues. CDR3 region: CASSKKGSKETQYF. CDR3 sequence (DNA): TGTGCCAGCAGCAAAAAAGGGTCAAAAGAGACCCAGTACTTC.

This chain connects TRBV5-4 to TRBJ1-5; no clear D. The CDR3 has 13 amino acids. The germline V gene encodes CDR1 SGHNT and CDR2 YYREEE (reference sequence). V dropped 0 bases and J dropped 11 bases, with 12 bases sitting between them. The CDR3 DNA is TGTGCCAGCAGCTTGGAGCCCAACCTAGCCCAGCATTTT. Its protein is CASSLEPNLAQHF.

The J gene is TRBJ2-2, the V gene TRBV11-3; D call uncertain. CDR1 and CDR2 from the germline V gene are SGHNT and YENEEA. V was cut by 5 bases and J by 7 bases, with 5 bases left in between. The CDR3 sequence is 11 residues long. The CDR3 protein is CASSPGGELFF. The CDR3 DNA reads TGTGCCAGCAGCCCCGGCGGGGAGCTGTTTTTT.

This chain joins TRBV6-6 and TRBJ1-6; the match to TRBD1 covers 8 bases. This CDR3 is 15 amino acids long. The trim removed 11 bases at V and 0 bases at J, leaving 6 bases unmatched. The germline CDR1 and CDR2 sequences are MNHNY and SVGAGI (reference sequence). The CDR3 sequence is CAGGTGNSYNSPLHF. Written as DNA, the CDR3 is TGTGCCGGTGGGACAGGAAACTCCTATAATTCACCCCTCCACTTT.

The gene calls are TRBV7-8 and TRBJ2-1; 8 bases match TRBD2. V shed 5 bases and J 0 bases; nucleotides not matched to a gene: 9. The CDR3 covers 17 residues. Germline values: CDR1 SGHVS, CDR2 FQNEAQ. The CDR3 sequence: CASSQPLAESSYNEQFF. The CDR3, as DNA: TGTGCCAGCAGCCAGCCACTAGCGGAGAGCTCCTACAATGAGCAGTTCTTC.

In this sample, this clone turned up once. DNA for the CDR3: TGTGCCAGCAGCCTGGGGGGAAACACCATATATTTT. Its translation is CASSLGGNTIYF. V and J are TRBV14 and TRBJ1-3; D gene ambiguous. Trimming took 4 bases from V and 4 from J, leaving 5 bases between them. This CDR3 comprises 12 residues. CDR1 is SGHDN and CDR2 is FVKESK in the germline V gene.

The chain recombines TRBV5-4 with TRBJ1-2; 7 nucleotides line up with TRBD1. The CDR3 loop spans 15 amino acids. After removal of 4 bases from V and 4 bases from J, the junction contained 10 bases not matched to a gene. CDR1 and CDR2 from the germline V gene are SGHNT and YYREEE (reference sequence). CDR3 bases: TGTGCCAGCAGCCCGGGGACAGAAAACTTCTATGGCTACACCTTC. Translating gives CASSPGTENFYGYTF.

This chain links TRBV9 with TRBJ1-4; a weak D match, TRBD1 (6 bases). This CDR3 contains 15 residues. V was trimmed by 3 bases and J by 2 bases, leaving 11 bases between them. CDR1 is SGDLS and CDR2 is YYNGEE in the germline V gene. This CDR3 is CASSDTGHTNEKLFF. The CDR3 DNA reads as TGTGCCAGCAGCGACACGGGACACACTAATGAAAAACTGTTTTTT.

The gene calls are TRBV7-8 and TRBJ2-1; a possible D gene is TRBD2 (5 bases). Trimming stripped 5 bases from V and 0 bases from J, with 14 bases between. The germline V gene has CDR1 SGHVS and CDR2 FQNEAQ. This CDR3 region has 16 residues. The CDR3: CASSQGADSSYNEQFF. Here the CDR3 DNA reads TGTGCCAGCAGCCAAGGAGCGGATAGCTCCTACAATGAGCAGTTCTTC.

The J gene is TRBJ2-7, the V gene TRBV25-1; D is undetermined. This CDR3 contains 13 residues. In germline, CDR1 is MGHDK, CDR2 SYGVNS. Trimming left V 7 bases short and J 7 bases short, with 17 bases between. CDR3 sequence: CASTFGLHREQYF. The CDR3 DNA is TGTGCCAGCACCTTTGGCCTTCACCGAGAGCAGTACTTC.

V and J are TRBV7-9 and TRBJ1-4; D gene uncertain. The V end was cut by 5 bases, the J end by 0 bases, with 13 bases between. The germline CDR1 and CDR2 sequences are SEHNR and FQNEAQ (reference sequence). The CDR3 is made up of 16 amino acids. CDR3 in amino acids: CASSRAGVTTNEKLFF. DNA for the CDR3: TGTGCCAGCAGCCGCGCCGGAGTAACAACTAATGAAAAACTGTTTTTT.

This clone was counted a single time. J is TRBJ1-6 and V is TRBV2; no firm D call. V lost 1 base, J lost 7 bases, and 8 bases lay in between. Germline V gene data show CDR1 as SNHLY and CDR2 as FYNNEI. CDR3 length equals 14 residues. The CDR3 loop reads CASSEGGFNSPLHF. Here the CDR3 DNA reads TGTGCCAGCAGTGAAGGAGGGTTCAATTCACCCCTCCACTTT. Filled out from reference TRBV2 and TRBJ1-6, the complete variable domain reads EPEVTQTPSHQVTQMGQEVILRCVPISNHLYFYWYRQILGQKVEFLVSFYNNEISEKSEIFDDQFSVERPDGSNFTLKIRSTKLEDSAMYFCASSEGGFNSPLHFGNGTRLTVT.

About this clone itself: The same CDR3 can be traced to other DNA sequences in this sample. The V call is TRBV5-1, the J call TRBJ1-1; 10 nucleotides line up with TRBD1. Germline values: CDR1 SGHRS, CDR2 YFSETQ. The CDR3 spans 15 residues. Trimming removed 3 bases from V and 1 base from J; junction bases left unmatched: 3. CDR3 residues: CASSSRQGANTEAFF. CDR3 sequence (DNA): TGCGCCAGCAGCTCGAGACAGGGGGCGAACACTGAAGCTTTCTTT.

The chain is built from TRBV7-2 and TRBJ2-7; 7 bases fit TRBD2. Germline lookup yields CDR1 SGHTA and CDR2 FQGNSA. The V segment lost 5 bases and the J segment 5 bases; nucleotides outside the gene matches: 12. The CDR3 consists of 15 residues. This CDR3 is CASSPSAGVSNEQYF. The CDR3 DNA reads TGTGCCAGCAGCCCCAGCGCGGGAGTTTCCAACGAGCAGTACTTC.

The chain has TRBV6-5 and TRBJ2-7; D tentatively fits TRBD1 or TRBD2 (5 bases each). The ends were cut back, 7 bases at V and 4 bases at J, with 20 bases in the middle. This CDR3 is 15 amino acids long. The germline V gene encodes CDR1 MNHEY and CDR2 SVGAGI. In nucleotides, the CDR3 is TGTGCCAGCAAGGCCGGGGAGAGGGGTGGTTACGAGCAGTACTTC. Its translation is CASKAGERGGYEQYF.

This clone was seen just once. The CDR3 reads CASSMLAGAGTDTQYF. DNA of the CDR3: TGCGCCAGCAGCATGCTAGCGGGAGCCGGCACAGATACGCAGTATTTT. The chain carries TRBV5-1 and TRBJ2-3, with 10 bases identical to TRBD2. With 4 bases clipped from V and 1 base from J, the junction kept 6 bases outside the gene matches. This CDR3 region has 16 residues. Germline-derived CDR1 and CDR2 are SGHRS and YFSETQ.